Below, 3 T cell receptor beta chains from the same sample are listed, as sequenced in a study of cytomegalovirus exposure and HLA in healthy donors. This PCR relied on a set of 60 Vbeta primers and 13 Jbeta primers. The protocol was immunoSEQ multiplex PCR, while the TCRdb copy is restricted to in-frame clones and leaves out a portion. The data show 200,000 or so clones, with 84% seen just once and 0.2% to 0.3% held by the top ten. The source material was PBMCs. The receptor set was obtained from a boy between 10 and 17 years old in good health and CMV-seronegative.

This chain uses TRBV5-4 with TRBJ2-7; 9 positions agree with TRBD1. The germline gives CDR1 SGHNT, CDR2 YYREEE (reference sequence). The CDR3 loop spans 14 amino acids. Trimming took 4 bases from V and 2 from J; bases not matched to a gene: 4. The CDR3 region is CASSVGQGPYEQYF. The CDR3 DNA reads TGTGCCAGCAGCGTGGGACAGGGTCCCTACGAGCAGTACTTC. Combining the CDR3 with reference TRBV5-4 and TRBJ2-7 gives the whole variable domain ETGVTQSPTHLIKTRGQQVTLRCSSQSGHNTVSWYQQALGQGPQFIFQYYREEENGRGNFPPRFSGLQFPNYSSELNVNALELDDSALYLCASSVGQGPYEQYFGPGTRLTVT.

J is TRBJ2-5 and V is TRBV7-9, with D possibly being TRBD1 or TRBD2 (6 bases each). The J call may be wrong; the DNA end is better matched by TRBJ2-7. Germline loops: CDR1 SEHNR, CDR2 FQNEAQ (reference sequence). The CDR3 sequence is 15 residues long. CDR3 coding DNA: TGTGCCAGCAGCCCCGGTGGAGGGGGCTCCTACGAGCAGTACTTC. Its translation is CASSPGGGGSYEQYF.

The J gene is TRBJ1-6, the V gene TRBV7-8; the D gene is possibly TRBD1 (6 bases). The CDR3 totals 19 residues. The germline V and J ends were trimmed by 7 bases and 6 bases, with 28 bases remaining between them. Per the germline V gene, CDR1 is SGHVS and CDR2 is FQNEAQ. Here the CDR3 DNA reads TGTGCCAGCACCTCCAAGGGGGTTTTATCAGGGGAAGTTAATTCACCCCTCCACTTT. This encodes CASTSKGVLSGEVNSPLHF.